The 21 T cell receptor beta chains listed next were all sequenced from one sample in a study of response to subunit inactivated influenza vaccine. TCRdb processed the RT-PCR reads anew with MiXCR; each CDR3 protein has one entry. The table shows 610,000 or so distinct CDR3 sequences, with around 13% occurring only once. Sequencing used PBMCs from blood, obtained roughly 12 days after vaccination. The receptors stem from a man aged 50 to 59 who received an inactivated influenza vaccine.

The chain uses TRBV29-1 and TRBJ2-3; maybe TRBD2 (5 bases). With 2 bases removed from V and 2 bases from J, the gap between germline ends came to 14 bases. Germline loops: CDR1 SQVTM, CDR2 ANQGSEA. CDR3 length equals 15 residues. CDR3 sequence reads: CSVEMTGRNTDTQYF. The CDR3 DNA reads TGCAGCGTTGAAATGACGGGGAGAAACACAGATACGCAGTATTTT.

This clonotype came up a few times. This chain uses TRBV10-3 with TRBJ2-7; TRBD1 matches at 11 bases. Germline loops: CDR1 ENHRY, CDR2 SYGVKD. The CDR3 totals 18 residues. V lost 7 bases to trimming and J lost 0 bases; unmatched junction nucleotides: 14. The CDR3, as DNA: TGTGCCATCATTTTAGGACAGGGGGCTTTTTTTCTCTCCTACGAGCAGTACTTC. The encoded protein is CAIILGQGAFFLSYEQYF.

This clonotype was counted only a few times. The chain is built from TRBV19 and TRBJ2-2; D call uncertain. Germline V gene lookup returns CDR1 LNHDA and CDR2 SQIVND (reference sequence). Trimming removed 6 bases at V and 3 bases at J, with 5 bases between. This CDR3 spans 12 amino acids. The CDR3, as DNA: TGTGCCAGTAGACTTTACACCGGGGAGCTGTTTTTT. This gives the protein CASRLYTGELFF.

This clonotype was counted many times. J is TRBJ2-1 and V is TRBV29-1; the D is unclear. V gave up 4 bases and J gave up 8 bases, with 6 bases separating them. The CDR3 covers 10 residues. Germline V gene data show CDR1 as SQVTM and CDR2 as ANQGSEA. The CDR3 DNA sequence: TGCAGCGTTGCCCGGGATGAGCAGTTCTTC. This translates into CSVARDEQFF.

This clonotype is termed medium-sized (0.01 to 0.1%). The rearrangement uses TRBV28 and TRBJ2-7, with TRBD2 as a possible D gene (6 bases). The CDR3 is 14 amino acids. The germline V and J ends were trimmed by 5 bases and 1 base, with 12 bases remaining between them. CDR1 MDHEN and CDR2 SYDVKM come from the germline V gene. The DNA for the CDR3 is TGTGCCAGCAGTCGGGGACTGACGTCCTACGAGCAGTACTTC. Amino acids: CASSRGLTSYEQYF. The full variable domain, completed using reference TRBV28 and TRBJ2-7, is DVKVTQSSRYLVKRTGEKVFLECVQDMDHENMFWYRQDPGLGLRLIYFSYDVKMKEKGDIPEGYSVSREKKERFSLILESASTNQTSMYLCASSRGLTSYEQYFGPGTRLTVT.

The rearrangement uses TRBV29-1 and TRBJ2-7, with TRBD2 matching over 10 bases. CDR1 is SQVTM, CDR2 ANQGSEA, per germline. The CDR3 contains 13 residues. V lost 3 bases to trimming and J lost 3 bases; unmatched junction nucleotides: 2. In DNA form, the CDR3 reads TGCAGCGTTGATTTAGCGGGAGGCTACGAGCAGTACTTC. Translation: CSVDLAGGYEQYF.

The chain uses TRBV15 and TRBJ2-3, with 7 bases identical to TRBD2. With V trimmed by 0 bases and J by 5 bases, 14 bases remained unmatched. Germline V gives CDR1 LNHNV, CDR2 YYDKDF (reference sequence). This CDR3 spans 18 amino acids. As DNA, the CDR3 is TGTGCCACCAGCAGAGATTGGGCTAGCGGCCCACCAGGAGATACGCAGTATTTT. Its translation: CATSRDWASGPPGDTQYF. The full variable domain, completed using reference TRBV15 and TRBJ2-3, is DAMVIQNPRYQVTQFGKPVTLSCSQTLNHNVMYWYQQKSSQAPKLLFHYYDKDFNNEADTPDNFQSRRPNTSFCFLDIRSPGLGDTAMYLCATSRDWASGPPGDTQYFGPGTRLTVL.

This clonotype has at least ten counts. The J gene is TRBJ1-5, the V gene TRBV12-3 or TRBV12-4; D is ambiguous. The CDR3 length is 15 residues. The V and J ends lost 1 base and 4 bases respectively, with 11 bases between them. The chain's CDR3 is CASSLGSQRNQPQHF. CDR3 nucleotide sequence: TGTGCCAGCAGTTTAGGCTCCCAGAGGAATCAGCCCCAGCATTTT.

This clonotype has a handful of counts. The V and J genes are TRBV10-3 and TRBJ1-2; tentatively, D is TRBD1 (6 bases). Trimming took 3 bases from V and 8 from J, leaving 13 bases between them. The CDR3 is 13 residues long. The germline gives CDR1 ENHRY, CDR2 SYGVKD. CDR3 region: CAISDETGRGYTF. The DNA for the CDR3 is TGTGCCATCAGTGATGAAACAGGGCGAGGCTACACCTTC.

This clonotype was observed a handful of times. The chain carries TRBV30 and TRBJ1-5; no reliable D call. Looked up from germline, CDR1 is GTSNPN and CDR2 is SVGIG (reference sequence). V shed 5 bases and J shed 4 bases, with 6 bases lying between them. This CDR3 comprises 11 residues. CDR3 loop: CAWGRNQPQHF. The CDR3, as DNA: TGTGCCTGGGGGCGGAATCAGCCCCAGCATTTT.

A few counts support this clonotype. The chain employs TRBV7-8 and TRBJ1-1, with a tentative D call TRBD1 (6 bases). The CDR3 extends over 14 amino acids. With 0 bases removed from V and 4 bases from J, the gap between germline ends came to 9 bases. The germline V gene has CDR1 SGHVS and CDR2 FQNEAQ. The CDR3: CASSLAVRGTEAFF. The CDR3 DNA sequence: TGTGCCAGCAGCTTAGCCGTCAGGGGCACTGAAGCTTTCTTT.

V is TRBV7-8 and J is TRBJ2-7; no definite D call. Trimming shortened V by 4 bases and J by 3 bases, and 10 bases separated the two germline ends. Germline V lookup: CDR1 SGHVS, CDR2 FQNEAQ. The CDR3 contains 13 residues. Here the CDR3 reads CASSWRAIYEQYF. The CDR3 DNA follows: TGTGCCAGCAGCTGGCGAGCCATCTACGAGCAGTACTTC.

This chain connects TRBV5-1 to TRBJ2-2, with D possibly matching TRBD1 (6 bases). V gave up 2 bases and J gave up 1 base, with 9 bases separating them. CDR3 size: 15 residues. The V gene's germline CDR1 is SGHRS and CDR2 YFSETQ. In DNA, the CDR3 is TGCGCCAGCAGCTTCCTACAGGGGAACACCGGGGAGCTGTTTTTT. The encoded protein is CASSFLQGNTGELFF.

The sample holds many counts of this clonotype. This sequence joins TRBV10-3 and TRBJ2-1; no firm D call. The V gene's germline CDR1 is ENHRY and CDR2 SYGVKD. The CDR3 consists of 13 residues. V lost 2 bases to trimming and J lost 3 bases, with 5 bases between them. CDR3 sequence (DNA): TGTGCCATCAGTGAGGACCGCTACAATGAGCAGTTCTTC. Encoded protein: CAISEDRYNEQFF.

This chain links TRBV20-1 with TRBJ2-7; the D gene could be TRBD1 or TRBD2 (6 bases each). Germline V CDR1 and CDR2: DFQATT, SNEGSKA (reference sequence). The length of the CDR3 is 11 residues. CDR3 DNA sequence: TGCAGCGGGGGCCCGTCCTACGAGCAGTACTTC. Its protein product is CSGGPSYEQYF.

J is TRBJ2-2 and V is TRBV27; a possible D gene is TRBD2 (6 bases). This CDR3 region has 14 residues. Germline CDR1 MNHEY, CDR2 SMNVEV (reference sequence). V was trimmed by 1 base and J by 6 bases, leaving 9 bases between them. CDR3 sequence reads: CASSLLSGAGELFF. The CDR3 DNA is TGTGCCAGCAGTTTATTGTCGGGAGCCGGGGAGCTGTTTTTT.

V and J are TRBV28 and TRBJ2-4; no clear D. CDR1 and CDR2 (germline): MDHEN, SYDVKM. The CDR3 spans 14 residues. V lost 6 bases, J lost 0 bases, and 9 bases lay in between. Here the CDR3 DNA reads TGTGCCAGCAGACCAGATCTAGCCAAAAACATTCAGTACTTC. Its translation is CASRPDLAKNIQYF.

The chain is built from TRBV24-1 and TRBJ1-5; maybe TRBD1 (6 bases). The germline V gene encodes CDR1 KGHDR and CDR2 SFDVKD. Trimming cost V 7 bases and J 2 bases, with 14 bases left between them. The CDR3 is 15 residues long. The CDR3 DNA reads as TGTGCCACCAGCCGGGGGGGGCTTGGCAATCAGCCCCAGCATTTT. Protein sequence: CATSRGGLGNQPQHF.

This clonotype showed up many times. The CDR3 nucleotides are TGCGCCAGCAGCCAAGATTCCCGCACCGGGGAGCTGTTTTTT. This sequence encodes CASSQDSRTGELFF. The rearrangement links TRBV4-3 to TRBJ2-2; D ambiguous. Germline loops: CDR1 LGHNA, CDR2 YSLEER. The CDR3 loop spans 14 amino acids. The V end was cut by 0 bases, the J end by 4 bases, with 6 bases between.

Points on this clonotype: One junction end disagrees with the germline gene, perhaps due to a read error. The J gene is TRBJ1-3, the V gene TRBV3-1; 7 bases agree with TRBD1. CDR1 and CDR2 from the germline V gene are LGHDT and YNNKEL (reference sequence). The CDR3 totals 13 residues. As DNA, the CDR3 is TGTGCCAGCAGCCAAGATGCGGTCCAGGGGGTGCATTTT. It encodes CASSQDAVQGVHF.

This clonotype appeared a few times. The gene calls are TRBV18 and TRBJ2-3; D may be TRBD1 (5 bases). V was cut by 1 base and J by 3 bases, with 8 bases left in between. Germline loops: CDR1 KGHSH, CDR2 LQKENI. This CDR3 is 14 amino acids long. The chain's CDR3 is CASSPRGRTDTQYF. In DNA form, the CDR3 reads TGTGCCAGCTCACCACGGGGCAGGACAGATACGCAGTATTTT. The full variable domain, with the rest looked up from reference TRBV18 and TRBJ2-3, is NAGVMQNPRHLVRRRGQEARLRCSPMKGHSHVYWYRQLPEEGLKFMVYLQKENIIDESGMPKERFSAEFPKEGPSILRIQQVVRGDSAAYFCASSPRGRTDTQYFGPGTRLTVL.